What follows are 9 T cell receptor beta chains derived from one specimen sequenced in a study of T cells in women clearing cervical HPV infection. Assay: immunoSEQ multiplex PCR; the TCRdb copy retains only in-frame clones and omits some. The repertoire table contains about 24,000 clones. The sequenced sample consisted of blood buffy coat. The receptors come from a woman aged 18 to 75 with a cervical HPV16 infection that either progressed to CIN3+ or cleared (not recorded which).

Remarks on this clone: The read finishes 3 residues shy of the CDR3 end, and the germline J gene is used to complete it. The genes are TRBV7-2 and TRBJ2-5; 10 nucleotides align to TRBD2. CDR1 is SGHTA and CDR2 is FQGNSA in the germline V gene. The CDR3 has 15 amino acids. The CDR3 spells CASSLVAGGTDTQYF. The DNA read from the CDR3 is TGTGCCAGCAGCTTAGTAGCGGGAGGCACAGATACC.

A remark on this clone: The read ends 3 residues early relative to the CDR3; the germline J gene fills the gap. V usage is TRBV30 and J usage is TRBJ1-1; D is unclear. Trimming took off 5 bases at V and 0 bases at J, with 7 bases between the two ends. CDR1 and CDR2 from the germline V gene are GTSNPN and SVGIG (reference sequence). There are 12 residues in the CDR3. CDR3 protein: CAWGLLNTEAFF. The CDR3 bases that were read are TGTGCCTGGGGACTGCTGAACACTGAA.

A word on this clone: The missing CDR3 end, 3 residues past where the read stops, is filled in from the germline J gene. The rearrangement joins TRBV7-2 to TRBJ1-1; D is unresolved. Germline V gives CDR1 SGHTA, CDR2 FQGNSA. The CDR3 runs 14 residues. CDR3 bases read: TGTGCCAGCAGCTTATCCCAGAGGTGGTTAGAA. Translating gives CASSLSQRWLE. The entire CDR3 protein reads CASSLSQRWLEAFF.

In regard to this clone: The DNA ends 3 residues before the CDR3 does, and the rest of the CDR3 is filled in from the germline J gene. The J gene is TRBJ1-6, the V gene TRBV19; 7 bases align to TRBD1. The V gene's germline CDR1 is LNHDA and CDR2 SQIVND (reference sequence). V shed 6 bases, J shed 5 bases, and the junction held 1 base outside the gene matches. This CDR3 spans 13 amino acids. CDR3 sequence: CASRTGDNSPLHF. CDR3 DNA (partial): TGTGCCAGTAGAACAGGGGATAATTCACCC. Full variable domain (missing parts from reference TRBV19 and TRBJ1-6): DGGITQSPKYLFRKEGQNVTLSCEQNLNHDAMYWYRQDPGQGLRLIYYSQIVNDFQKGDIAEGYSVSREKKESFPLTVTSAQKNPTAFYLCASRTGDNSPLHFGNGTRLTVT.

To note about this clone: The read is 3 residues too short to cover the CDR3 end, so that end is filled in from the germline J gene. The chain links TRBV4-1 to TRBJ2-3; 7 bases are shared with TRBD1. This CDR3 comprises 13 residues. In germline, CDR1 is MGHRA, CDR2 YSYEKL. V shed 6 bases and J 8 bases; nucleotides not matched to a gene: 8. CDR3 DNA, as far as it was read: TGCGCCAGCAGACAAACAGGGGTTGGTACG. Residues: CASRQTGVGT. From start to end, the CDR3 is CASRQTGVGTQYF.

About this clone: The observed sequence ends 3 residues before the CDR3 terminus, with the missing tail filled in from the germline J gene. V gene TRBV7-2 combines with J gene TRBJ1-4, with D perhaps matching TRBD1 (6 bases). The CDR3 consists of 15 residues. Germline V gene lookup returns CDR1 SGHTA and CDR2 FQGNSA. The sequenced part of the CDR3 DNA is TGTGCCAGCAGCTTGGACAGAGCTGGGGCCAACGTA. Translated: CASSLDRAGANV. The whole CDR3 reads CASSLDRAGANVLFF.

As to this clone: The read falls 3 residues short of the CDR3 end, and the missing part is taken from the germline J gene. The genes are TRBV30 and TRBJ2-2; TRBD1 is a possible D gene (6 bases). The CDR3 loop spans 14 amino acids. Germline V gene data show CDR1 as GTSNPN and CDR2 as SVGIG (reference sequence). Here the CDR3 reads CAWSADSRDEKLFF. Incomplete CDR3 DNA: TGTGCCTGGAGTGCGGACAGTCGGGATGAAAAG.

Remarks on this clone: The sequenced fragment ends 3 residues before the CDR3 boundary, so the rest is inferred from the germline J gene. V gene TRBV20-1 combines with J gene TRBJ2-7; 11 bases fit TRBD2. After removal of 0 bases from V and 3 bases from J, the junction contained 7 bases not matched to a gene. From germline, CDR1 is DFQATT and CDR2 SNEGSKA (reference sequence). The CDR3 spans 16 residues. The sequenced CDR3 bases are TGCAGTGCTAGAGATATAGGGACTAGCGGTTTCTACGAG. Amino acid sequence: CSARDIGTSGFYE. The whole CDR3 region reads CSARDIGTSGFYEQYF.

To note about this clone: With the read ending 3 residues before the CDR3 end, the germline J gene is used to fill in that end. V usage is TRBV7-9 and J usage is TRBJ1-2; D not resolved. Germline lookup yields CDR1 SEHNR and CDR2 FQNEAQ (reference sequence). This CDR3 has 11 amino acids. CDR3 residues: CASGSTYDYTF. The covered CDR3 bases are TGTGCCTCAGGCAGCACCTACGAC.